Below are 10 T cell receptor beta chains sequenced from a single sample in a study of T-cell memory formation after mild COVID-19 (dated by TCRdb to the early 2020s). Libraries were constructed by 5' RACE. Sequencing relied on an Illumina NovaSeq 6000. TCRdb applied fastp at Q25 and MiXCR to the public reads, then kept only in-frame beta chains. Under each unique CDR3 protein, matching rows form one entry showing the most common genes and DNA. For this sample the table gives about 350,000 distinct CDR3 sequences, of which roughly 15% were detected only once. The ten largest clones represent 20% to 25% of the sample. The specimen was PBMCs or a T cell subset sorted from them (not recorded which). These receptors were obtained from a man between 18 and 29 years old who had mild COVID-19 (a few samples of this study predate the infection). The sample titles of this study are shuffled in the database, so cell type and time point are left out; the donor was told from shared clones.

This chain uses TRBV9 with TRBJ2-7; D is unresolved. V was clipped by 7 bases and J by 0 bases, with 8 bases between them. The CDR3 has 12 amino acids. Germline loops: CDR1 SGDLS, CDR2 YYNGEE. CDR3 loop: CASGSGSYEQYF. In DNA, the CDR3 is TGTGCCAGCGGGTCGGGCTCCTACGAGCAGTACTTC. The whole variable domain, filled in from reference TRBV9 and TRBJ2-7, reads DSGVTQTPKHLITATGQRVTLRCSPRSGDLSVYWYQQSLDQGLQFLIQYYNGEERAKGNILERFSAQQFPDLHSELNLSSLELGDSALYFCASGSGSYEQYFGPGTRLTVT.

The CDR3 coding sequence is TGCGCCAGCAGCTCCGAGACAGGGCGGGAGACCCAGTACTTC. It encodes CASSSETGRETQYF. The chain combines TRBV5-1 with TRBJ2-5; 7 bases fit TRBD1. This CDR3 contains 14 residues. In germline, CDR1 is SGHRS, CDR2 YFSETQ. V was clipped by 3 bases and J by 5 bases; unmatched bases: 7. Using reference TRBV5-1 and TRBJ2-5 for the parts outside the CDR3, the full variable domain is KAGVTQTPRYLIKTRGQQVTLSCSPISGHRSVSWYQQTPGQGLQFLFEYFSETQRNKGNFPGRFSGRQFSNSRSEMNVSTLELGDSALYLCASSSETGRETQYFGPGTRLLVL.

The chain carries TRBV4-2 and TRBJ2-1; D is unresolved. This CDR3 is 16 amino acids long. V shed 0 bases and J shed 1 base, with 10 bases lying between them. CDR1 and CDR2 from the germline V gene are LGHNA and YNFKEQ. CDR3 amino acids: CASSQDRLQSYNEQFF. The DNA for the CDR3 is TGTGCCAGCAGCCAAGATCGGTTACAGTCCTACAATGAGCAGTTCTTC.

This clonotype was detected a few times. The gene calls are TRBV20-1 and TRBJ2-1, with 11 bases identical to TRBD2. Germline V gives CDR1 DFQATT, CDR2 SNEGSKA (reference sequence). V lost 5 bases and J lost 2; bases outside the gene matches: 2. CDR3 length: 14 residues. CDR3 sequence (DNA): TGCAGTGCTGGGACTAGCGGCCCCTACAATGAGCAGTTCTTC. Translated, it gives CSAGTSGPYNEQFF.

Only a few counts were recorded for this clonotype. J is TRBJ2-1 and V is TRBV19; D is unresolved. Trimming took 3 bases from V and 10 from J, leaving 7 bases between them. The V gene's germline CDR1 is LNHDA and CDR2 SQIVND (reference sequence). The CDR3 runs to 11 residues. As DNA, the CDR3 is TGTGCCAGTAGTATCACCTCAGAGCAGTTCTTC. Amino acid sequence: CASSITSEQFF.

The chain employs TRBV5-1 and TRBJ1-3; TRBD1 agrees at 7 bases. Germline assignment: CDR1 SGHRS and CDR2 YFSETQ. Trimming took 2 bases from V and 2 from J; bases not matched to a gene: 10. The CDR3 extends over 17 amino acids. The CDR3 region is CASSFFDRAQPGNTIYF. DNA for the CDR3: TGCGCCAGCAGCTTTTTCGACAGGGCCCAGCCTGGAAACACCATATATTTT.

The V and J genes are TRBV20-1 and TRBJ2-3, with 16 bases lining up with TRBD2. Losses at the gene ends were 3 bases for V and 3 bases for J; bases not matched to a gene: 15. This CDR3 region has 20 residues. Germline V gene lookup returns CDR1 DFQATT and CDR2 SNEGSKA (reference sequence). The CDR3 protein is CSASLPGLAGGHPPTDTQYF. The CDR3 nucleotides read TGCAGTGCTAGCTTGCCGGGACTAGCGGGGGGGCATCCCCCGACAGATACGCAGTATTTT.

This clonotype was seen a few times. This chain joins TRBV9 and TRBJ1-2; D remains unclear. V was shortened by 3 bases and J by 8 bases, with 8 bases between the two germline ends. Germline loops: CDR1 SGDLS, CDR2 YYNGEE. CDR3 length: 11 residues. The CDR3 loop reads CASSAPQGYTF. The DNA of the CDR3 is TGTGCCAGCAGCGCACCACAAGGCTACACCTTC.

This clonotype has only a few counts. The chain joins TRBV5-1 to TRBJ2-5; D might be TRBD2 (6 bases). The V gene lost 1 base and the J gene lost 4 bases, with 17 bases spanning the gap. The CDR3 contains 16 residues. Germline assignment: CDR1 SGHRS and CDR2 YFSETQ. The CDR3 region is CASSLIPAGRPETQYF. The CDR3 bases are TGCGCCAGCAGCTTGATCCCGGCAGGGAGGCCAGAGACCCAGTACTTC. The full variable domain, rest sourced from reference TRBV5-1 and TRBJ2-5, is KAGVTQTPRYLIKTRGQQVTLSCSPISGHRSVSWYQQTPGQGLQFLFEYFSETQRNKGNFPGRFSGRQFSNSRSEMNVSTLELGDSALYLCASSLIPAGRPETQYFGPGTRLLVL.

The rearrangement uses TRBV18 and TRBJ2-3, with 9 positions matching TRBD1. Germline V lookup: CDR1 KGHSH, CDR2 LQKENI. The CDR3 runs 15 residues. The V gene end was trimmed by 3 bases and the J gene end by 5 bases; junction bases not matched to a gene: 6. CDR3 sequence (DNA): TGTGCCAGCTCACCTACCGGGACAGGGATAGATACGCAGTATTTT. It specifies CASSPTGTGIDTQYF.